This is a list of T cell receptor beta chains from one sample in a study of regulatory T cells in long-lasting Graves disease. TCRdb analysed the multiplex PCR reads with MiXCR anew, one entry per CDR3 protein. The sample consists of about 530,000 distinct CDR3 sequences, approximately 16% of them appearing once. The sample was also reused in another study, on T cells in Graves' hyperthyroidism and ophthalmopathy.

Sample: peripheral blood mononuclear cells (PBMCs), taken at new diagnosis, from a patient treated with antithyroid drugs. Receptors were obtained from a woman aged 35-65 years with Graves disease. Both conserved end residues are part of each CDR3. D genes are given only for firm matches. Clone size is stated in some rows and not others, as once, few, many or a class when expanded.

d_call,clone_size,v_call,cdr3_length,j_call,cdr3_aa,cdr3_nt
NA,NA,TRBV9,12,TRBJ2-5,CASSVAGETQYF,TGTGCCAGCAGCGTAGCCGGGGAGACCCAGTACTTC
NA,NA,TRBV9,14,TRBJ1-3,CASSAGDAGNTIYF,TGTGCCAGCAGCGCAGGAGATGCAGGAAACACCATATATTTT
TRBD2,many,TRBV10-3,16,TRBJ2-3,CAISDRASGRGDTQYF,TGTGCCATCAGTGATCGGGCTAGCGGGCGGGGAGATACGCAGTATTTT
NA,many,TRBV3-1,14,TRBJ1-5,CASSQVGGNQPQHF,TGTGCCAGCAGCCAAGTAGGGGGGAATCAGCCCCAGCATTTT
NA,many,TRBV28,12,TRBJ1-1,CASSSDITEAFF,TGTGCCAGCAGTTCGGACATCACTGAAGCTTTCTTT
NA,few,TRBV7-9,14,TRBJ1-2,CASSLEVMNYGYTF,TGTGCCAGCAGCTTGGAGGTGATGAACTATGGCTACACCTTC
NA,few,TRBV6-4,14,TRBJ2-5,CASSDSPTSETQYF,TGTGCCAGCAGTGACTCACCTACTAGCGAGACCCAGTACTTC
TRBD1,NA,TRBV7-9,16,TRBJ1-5,CASSSSGGRSNQPQHF,TGTGCCAGCAGCAGTTCAGGGGGCCGAAGCAATCAGCCCCAGCATTTT
NA,many,TRBV6-1,14,TRBJ2-7,CASRRGGLDYEQYF,TGTGCCAGCAGAAGGGGGGGGCTGGACTACGAGCAGTACTTC
TRBD1,NA,TRBV18,16,TRBJ1-1,CASSPPTGTGGSEAFF,TGTGCCAGCTCACCGCCGACCGGGACAGGGGGGTCTGAAGCTTTCTTT
NA,NA,TRBV14,13,TRBJ2-2,CASSQFPTGELFF,TGTGCCAGCAGCCAATTCCCCACCGGGGAGCTGTTTTTT
NA,many,TRBV28,14,TRBJ1-1,CASSSANYANWAFF,TGTGCCAGCAGTTCGGCAAATTACGCAAATTGGGCTTTCTTT
NA,many,TRBV11-2,14,TRBJ2-1,CASSLDPGVDEQFF,TGTGCCAGCAGCTTAGATCCAGGGGTCGATGAGCAGTTCTTC
NA,many,TRBV3-1,19,TRBJ2-1,CASSSPQGKRGGTYNEQFF,TGTGCCAGCAGCTCTCCCCAGGGGAAAAGGGGTGGGACTTACAATGAGCAGTTCTTC
NA,few,TRBV18,17,TRBJ2-6,CASSPRVISSGANVLTF,TGTGCCAGCTCACCACGAGTTATCAGCTCTGGGGCCAACGTCCTGACTTTC
NA,many,TRBV2,17,TRBJ2-1,CASSEALWPGSRNEQFF,TGTGCCAGCAGTGAAGCGCTTTGGCCAGGGAGCAGGAATGAGCAGTTCTTC
NA,many,TRBV13,16,TRBJ2-5,CASSLYPVGGQETQYF,TGTGCCAGCAGCTTATACCCTGTGGGGGGCCAAGAGACCCAGTACTTC
NA,many,TRBV20-1,16,TRBJ1-4,CSAAGLREGVGEKLFF,TGCAGTGCCGCGGGCCTCAGGGAGGGAGTAGGTGAAAAACTGTTTTTT
NA,many,TRBV12-3/TRBV12-4,13,TRBJ2-1,CASSLVLGAEQFF,TGTGCCAGCAGTTTAGTTTTAGGAGCTGAGCAGTTCTTC
NA,NA,TRBV10-3,13,TRBJ2-2,CATREGWDGELFF,TGTGCCACCAGAGAGGGATGGGACGGGGAGCTGTTTTTT
NA,NA,TRBV19,15,TRBJ1-1,CASSMGSGMNTEAFF,TGTGCCAGTAGTATGGGTTCAGGGATGAACACTGAAGCTTTCTTT
TRBD2,NA,TRBV10-3,16,TRBJ2-1,CAISESGLAGGDEQFF,TGTGCCATCAGTGAGTCTGGACTAGCGGGGGGCGATGAGCAGTTCTTC
TRBD1,few,TRBV2,13,TRBJ2-7,CASNRDREYEQYF,TGTGCCAGCAACCGGGACAGGGAATACGAGCAGTACTTC
NA,few,TRBV20-1,14,TRBJ1-1,CSARGGSSNTEAFF,TGCAGTGCTAGAGGGGGGAGTAGTAACACTGAAGCTTTCTTT
TRBD2,NA,TRBV2,16,TRBJ2-5,CASSALAGLAWETQYF,TGTGCCAGCAGTGCACTAGCGGGGCTTGCGTGGGAGACCCAGTACTTC
NA,many,TRBV6-5,13,TRBJ2-3,CASSSGNTDTQYF,TGTGCCAGCAGTTCTGGTAACACAGATACGCAGTATTTT
NA,few,TRBV3-1,13,TRBJ1-2,CASSQGVGDGYTF,TGTGCCAGCAGCCAAGGGGTAGGGGATGGCTACACCTTC
NA,many,TRBV20-1,14,TRBJ1-1,CSARDRRAETEAFF,TGCAGTGCTAGAGATCGGCGGGCGGAAACTGAAGCTTTCTTT
NA,many,TRBV3-1,15,TRBJ1-3,CASSQSGGSGNTIYF,TGTGCCAGCAGCCAATCCGGTGGGTCTGGAAACACCATATATTTT
TRBD2,once,TRBV13,17,TRBJ2-3,CASSFSGGPGGTDTQYF,TGTGCCAGCAGCTTTTCGGGGGGACCGGGGGGCACAGATACGCAGTATTTT
TRBD2,many,TRBV12-3/TRBV12-4,15,TRBJ2-2,CASSGLAGNTGELFF,TGTGCCAGCAGTGGACTAGCGGGAAACACCGGGGAGCTGTTTTTT
NA,NA,TRBV19,12,TRBJ2-3,CASSGATDTQYF,TGTGCCAGTTCTGGGGCCACAGATACGCAGTATTTT
NA,many,TRBV28,14,TRBJ2-7,CASSLEGWGSEQYF,TGTGCCAGCAGTTTAGAAGGGTGGGGGAGCGAGCAGTACTTC
TRBD1,NA,TRBV3-1,15,TRBJ2-7,CASSQQTGIGYEQYF,TGTGCCAGCAGCCAACAGACAGGGATTGGGTACGAGCAGTACTTC
TRBD2,NA,TRBV7-3,14,TRBJ2-3,CASSLAGTTDTRYF,TGTGCCAGCAGCCTAGCGGGGACCACAGATACGCGGTATTTT
TRBD2,many,TRBV28,14,TRBJ2-5,CASSLRLAPETQYF,TGTGCCAGCAGTTTAAGACTAGCGCCAGAGACCCAGTACTTC
NA,many,TRBV6-2/TRBV6-3,14,TRBJ1-6,CASSRSSYNSPLHF,TGTGCCAGCAGTCGGAGCTCCTATAATTCACCCCTCCACTTT
TRBD2,NA,TRBV13,15,TRBJ2-1,CASSKRGTSGGEQFF,TGTGCCAGCAGCAAAAGGGGGACTAGCGGCGGTGAGCAGTTCTTC
NA,many,TRBV19,12,TRBJ1-1,CASSIAGTEAFF,TGTGCCAGTAGTATCGCGGGCACTGAAGCTTTCTTT
TRBD2,few,TRBV3-1,16,TRBJ2-1,CASSQNLAGGYNEQFF,TGTGCCAGCAGCCAGAACCTAGCGGGGGGTTACAATGAGCAGTTCTTC
NA,many,TRBV7-3,14,TRBJ2-7,CASSFRSWDYEQYF,TGTGCCAGCAGCTTCCGATCCTGGGACTACGAGCAGTACTTC
NA,many,TRBV7-3,15,TRBJ1-2,CASSSEPGAHYGYTF,TGTGCCAGCAGCTCTGAACCGGGCGCCCACTATGGCTACACCTTC
NA,many,TRBV2,17,TRBJ1-1,CASSDGGSVLQNTEAFF,TGTGCCAGCAGTGATGGGGGCAGTGTCCTTCAGAACACTGAAGCTTTCTTT
NA,many,TRBV12-3/TRBV12-4,14,TRBJ1-3,CASRPTGHGNTIYF,TGTGCCAGCAGACCCACAGGGCACGGAAACACCATATATTTT
TRBD1,few,TRBV7-9,13,TRBJ2-7,CASSSDRGYEQHF,TGTGCCAGCAGCTCCGACAGGGGCTACGAGCAGCACTTC
TRBD1,many,TRBV12-3/TRBV12-4,15,TRBJ1-5,CASSTTGDGNQPQHF,TGTGCCAGCAGCACCACAGGGGACGGCAATCAGCCCCAGCATTTT
NA,many,TRBV28,11,TRBJ1-1,CASSLVGAAFF,TGTGCCAGCAGTTTGGTGGGAGCAGCTTTCTTT
NA,few,TRBV9,14,TRBJ1-1,CASSVGGAATEAFF,TGTGCCAGCAGCGTAGGCGGAGCCGCCACTGAAGCTTTCTTT
NA,many,TRBV29-1,14,TRBJ1-4,CSVGRSGSSEKLFF,TGCAGCGTTGGGCGATCCGGGAGTAGTGAAAAACTGTTTTTT
NA,many,TRBV2,16,TRBJ1-6,CASTMDSGSYNSPLHF,TGTGCCAGCACAATGGACAGCGGCTCCTATAATTCACCCCTCCACTTT
NA,many,TRBV28,14,TRBJ2-7,CASRLGQWMSEQYF,TGTGCCAGCAGGCTTGGACAGTGGATGAGCGAGCAGTACTTC
NA,NA,TRBV9,13,TRBJ1-6,CASSVGTNSPLHF,TGTGCCAGCAGCGTAGGCACTAATTCACCCCTCCACTTT
NA,NA,TRBV4-1,15,TRBJ2-5,CASSQGPGKGETQYF,TGCGCCAGCAGCCAAGGCCCGGGAAAGGGGGAGACCCAGTACTTC